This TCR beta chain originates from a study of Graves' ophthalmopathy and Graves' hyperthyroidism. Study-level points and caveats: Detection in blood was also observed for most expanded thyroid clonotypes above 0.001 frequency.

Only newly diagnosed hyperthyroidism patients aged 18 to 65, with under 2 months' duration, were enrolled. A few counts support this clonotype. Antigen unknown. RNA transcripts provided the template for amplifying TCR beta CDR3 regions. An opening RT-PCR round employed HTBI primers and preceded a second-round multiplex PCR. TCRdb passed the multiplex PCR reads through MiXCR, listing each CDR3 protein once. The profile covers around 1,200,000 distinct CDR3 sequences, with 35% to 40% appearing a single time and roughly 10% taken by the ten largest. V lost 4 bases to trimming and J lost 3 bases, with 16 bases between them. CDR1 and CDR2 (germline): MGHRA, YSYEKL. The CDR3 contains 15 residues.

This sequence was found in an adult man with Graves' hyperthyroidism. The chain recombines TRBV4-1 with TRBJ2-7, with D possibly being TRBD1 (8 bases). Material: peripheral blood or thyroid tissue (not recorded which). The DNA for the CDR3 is TGCGCCAGCAGCCCGTACACAGGGGGGGACTACGAGCAGTACTTC. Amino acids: CASSPYTGGDYEQYF.